The rows below give T cell receptor beta chains drawn from one sample of a study of shared clonotypes between healthy human individuals. Profiling relied on immunoSEQ multiplex PCR, and the TCRdb table lists in-frame clones only, not all of them. The sample carries more than 900,000 clones, 75% to 80% recorded once. Sequenced material: memory CD4+ T cells from PBMCs. These receptors all stem from a young man in good health. Some clones in this sample may be carry-over from other donors' samples. Both conserved end residues are part of each CDR3. The D gene is left open where the match is weak. Some rows mark clone size as missing; the rest say once, few, many or name a class of expanded clone.

V	D	J	length	size	CDR3	DNA
TRBV5-8	.	TRBJ2-7	12	once	CASSSWSFEQYF	TGTGCCAGCAGTTCCTGGAGTTTCGAGCAGTACTTC
TRBV5-1	TRBD1	TRBJ1-3	14	.	CASSPGTGGNTIYF	TGCGCCAGCAGCCCCGGGACAGGGGGAAACACCATATATTTT
TRBV7-9	.	TRBJ2-1	15	.	CASSLGGSLVNEQFF	TGTGCCAGCAGCTTAGGAGGGTCGTTGGTCAATGAGCAGTTCTTC
TRBV5-4	.	TRBJ1-1	15	.	CASSLGGFRDTEAFF	TGTGCCAGCAGCTTGGGGGGGTTCAGGGACACTGAAGCTTTCTTT
TRBV2	.	TRBJ2-7	14	.	CASTTTESSYEQYF	TGTGCCAGCACCACGACAGAGAGCTCCTACGAGCAGTACTTC
TRBV12-5	.	TRBJ2-3	13	.	CASGLTGGNAQYF	TGTGCTAGTGGTTTAACTGGAGGGAACGCGCAGTATTTT
TRBV5-6	TRBD1	TRBJ1-2	11	.	CASSNRGGYTF	TGTGCCAGCAGCAACAGGGGTGGCTACACCTTC
TRBV2	.	TRBJ1-1	13	few	CASSPGATTEAFF	TGTGCCAGCAGTCCAGGGGCGACCACTGAAGCTTTCTTT
TRBV5-1	TRBD1	TRBJ2-2	15	few	CASSSGTGGIVELFF	TGCGCCAGCAGTTCCGGGACAGGGGGTATTGTGGAGCTGTTTTTT
TRBV14	.	TRBJ2-7	15	.	CASSQVRGAPYEQYF	TGTGCCAGCAGCCAAGTTCGGGGGGCGCCCTACGAGCAGTACTTC
TRBV10-1	TRBD2	TRBJ2-5	16	.	CASSPGVAGGRETQYF	TGCGCCAGCAGCCCCGGAGTAGCGGGAGGACGAGAGACCCAGTACTTC
TRBV30	TRBD2	TRBJ2-7	15	.	CACRSSGRAKYEQYF	TGTGCCTGCCGGTCTAGCGGGAGGGCCAAGTACGAGCAGTACTTC
TRBV4-2	.	TRBJ2-4	16	.	CASSQDWDLAKNIQYF	TGTGCCAGCAGCCAAGACTGGGACTTAGCCAAAAACATTCAGTACTTC
TRBV19	.	TRBJ2-7	14	.	CASSISAGSYEQYF	TGTGCCAGTAGTATATCGGCAGGGTCCTACGAGCAGTACTTC
TRBV7-3	.	TRBJ2-2	14	.	CASSLNSYTGELFF	TGTGCCAGCAGCTTGAACAGCTACACCGGGGAGCTGTTTTTT
TRBV2	.	TRBJ2-3	12	.	CASHISTDTQYF	TGTGCCAGTCACATAAGCACAGATACGCAGTATTTT
TRBV6-5	.	TRBJ1-4	14	.	CASSSGETNEKLFF	TGTGCCAGCAGTTCAGGGGAAACTAATGAAAAACTGTTTTTT
TRBV12-2	.	TRBJ2-1	20	.	CASRPSRLSGRGSSYNEQFF	TGTGCAAGTCGCCCCTCCCGTCTGAGCGGGAGGGGGAGCTCCTACAATGAGCAGTTCTTC
TRBV5-1	TRBD1	TRBJ2-3	14	.	CASSLATGADTQYF	TGCGCCAGCAGCTTGGCTACAGGGGCAGATACGCAGTATTTT
TRBV28	.	TRBJ2-7	11	.	CASSLTVEQYF	TGTGCCAGCAGTTTAACCGTGGAGCAGTACTTC
TRBV4-2	.	TRBJ2-5	13	.	CASSQDRAETQYF	TGTGCCAGCAGCCAAGATCGGGCGGAGACCCAGTACTTC
TRBV7-9	TRBD1	TRBJ2-1	15	few	CASSTGTGGNNEQFF	TGTGCCAGCAGCACCGGGACAGGGGGCAACAATGAGCAGTTCTTC
TRBV27	.	TRBJ1-4	16	.	CASSPYTGTFNEKLFF	TGTGCCAGCAGTCCATATACAGGGACCTTTAATGAAAAACTGTTTTTT
TRBV5-4	.	TRBJ2-6	16	.	CASSLVIISGANVLTF	TGTGCCAGCAGCTTGGTTATAATCTCTGGGGCCAACGTCCTGACTTTC
TRBV5-4	.	TRBJ2-7	14	.	CASSLDYGPYEQYF	TGTGCCAGCAGCTTGGACTACGGACCCTACGAGCAGTACTTC
TRBV11-2	TRBD2	TRBJ2-5	16	.	CASSLGTSGRQETQYF	TGTGCCAGCAGCTTAGGGACTAGCGGCCGCCAAGAGACCCAGTACTTC
TRBV7-8	TRBD2	TRBJ2-5	13	few	CATGLAGEETQYF	TGTGCCACGGGACTAGCGGGGGAAGAGACCCAGTACTTC
TRBV28	.	TRBJ1-2	14	.	CASGEPAPNYGYTF	TGTGCCAGCGGAGAGCCCGCCCCTAACTATGGCTACACCTTC
TRBV5-1	TRBD1	TRBJ2-1	15	.	CASSKPDREANEQFF	TGCGCCAGCAGCAAACCGGACAGGGAGGCCAATGAGCAGTTCTTC
TRBV9	.	TRBJ2-3	16	few	CASSVDPRLVTDTQYF	TGTGCCAGCAGCGTAGACCCAAGACTAGTAACAGATACGCAGTATTTT
TRBV6-6	.	TRBJ1-1	13	.	CATRGSGNTEAFF	TGTGCCACCCGGGGCTCGGGGAACACTGAAGCTTTCTTT
TRBV4-3	TRBD2	TRBJ2-7	15	.	CASSQAAGVWYEQYF	TGCGCCAGCAGCCAAGCTGCGGGAGTTTGGTACGAGCAGTACTTC
TRBV7-2	TRBD2	TRBJ2-1	17	few	CASSQETGLAGSGEQFF	TGTGCCAGCAGCCAGGAAACGGGACTAGCGGGTTCCGGTGAGCAGTTCTTC
TRBV4-1	TRBD1	TRBJ2-3	15	.	CASSQGRQGENTQYF	TGCGCCAGCAGCCAAGGTCGGCAGGGGGAAAATACGCAGTATTTT
TRBV18	TRBD2	TRBJ2-7	15	.	CASSPPNGRSYEQYF	TGTGCCAGCTCACCACCTAACGGGAGGTCCTACGAGCAGTACTTC
TRBV11-1	TRBD1	TRBJ2-7	16	.	CASSVGDRARSYEQYF	TGTGCCAGCAGCGTAGGAGACAGGGCGAGGTCCTACGAGCAGTACTTC
TRBV19	TRBD1	TRBJ2-7	14	.	CASSATGTNYEQYF	TGTGCCAGTAGCGCGACAGGGACAAACTACGAGCAGTACTTC
TRBV5-1	TRBD1	TRBJ2-7	14	.	CASSLGDRGYEQYF	TGCGCCAGCAGCTTGGGGGACAGGGGCTACGAGCAGTACTTC
TRBV18	.	TRBJ2-5	14	.	CASSDGALQETQYF	TGTGCCAGCTCAGACGGGGCTCTCCAAGAGACCCAGTACTTC
TRBV7-9	.	TRBJ1-4	18	.	CASSFPKTQGSSGGKLFF	TGTGCCAGCAGCTTTCCCAAGACTCAGGGTTCCTCGGGTGGAAAACTGTTTTTT
TRBV11-1	.	TRBJ2-1	12	many	CASTGTGREQFF	TGTGCCAGTACCGGGACCGGGCGGGAGCAGTTCTTC
TRBV28	.	TRBJ1-4	15	.	CASRLGGTTNEKLFF	TGTGCCAGCAGGTTAGGGGGGACAACTAATGAAAAACTGTTTTTT
TRBV14	.	TRBJ1-1	13	.	CASRQSRGTEAFF	TGTGCCAGCAGGCAATCCAGGGGCACTGAAGCTTTCTTT
TRBV25-1	.	TRBJ1-4	15	.	CASGETDTTNEKLFF	TGTGCCAGCGGGGAGACAGATACAACTAATGAAAAACTGTTTTTT
TRBV6-5	.	TRBJ2-7	13	.	CASRGPGRDEQYF	TGTGCCAGCAGGGGACCGGGGAGAGACGAGCAGTACTTC
TRBV6-1	.	TRBJ2-2	19	.	CASSEGGVGGVSVTGELFF	TGTGCCAGCAGTGAAGGGGGAGTCGGAGGGGTATCAGTCACCGGGGAGCTGTTTTTT
TRBV9	TRBD2	TRBJ2-5	16	.	CASSQPSGRGWETQYF	TGTGCCAGCAGCCAGCCTAGCGGGAGAGGGTGGGAGACCCAGTACTTC
TRBV5-4	.	TRBJ2-5	16	.	CASSFRGISSQETQYF	TGTGCCAGCAGCTTTCGAGGGATTAGTTCCCAAGAGACCCAGTACTTC
TRBV5-1	TRBD1	TRBJ1-1	14	few	CASSWDRPNTEAFF	TGCGCCAGCAGCTGGGACAGGCCGAACACTGAAGCTTTCTTT
TRBV2	TRBD2	TRBJ2-3	15	.	CASREGLAGVGTQYF	TGTGCCAGCAGGGAGGGACTAGCGGGAGTCGGTACGCAGTATTTT
TRBV6-4	TRBD1	TRBJ2-3	15	.	CASRTGTGPTDTQYF	TGTGCCAGCAGGACGGGGACAGGGCCAACAGATACGCAGTATTTT